This TCR beta chain was captured in a study of shared clonotypes between healthy human individuals. Whole-study results and caveats: Measured sharing among donors was expected to vary with sequencing depth. Large depth notwithstanding, sorted-subset sequencing proved incomplete by rarefaction. Among the subsets, naive ones generally showed larger estimated richness than memory ones.

The J segment lost 4 bases and the V segment lost 4 bases, leaving 11 bases of the junction unmatched. This CDR3 is 16 amino acids long. Looked up from germline, CDR1 is MDHEN and CDR2 is SYDVKM. Of note for this clone: Its antigen is undetermined.

Method: immunoSEQ multiplex PCR; TCRdb's copy keeps in-frame clones and lacks some. Found here are about 2.3 million clones, more than 80% of them singletons; the top ten hold 0.35% to 0.5%. The V gene is TRBV28, the J gene TRBJ2-3, with TRBD2 identical over 7 bases. Sequencing input: naive CD4+ T cells from PBMCs. Subset of the sample: CD45RA+ positively selected. The TCR was taken from a man between 18 and 35 years old in good health. Some clones in this sample may be carry-over from other donors' samples. CDR3 sequence: CASSSRLARGADTQYF. CDR3 DNA: TGTGCCAGCAGTTCTCGACTAGCCCGAGGCGCAGATACGCAGTATTTT. The whole variable domain, remainder taken from reference TRBV28 and TRBJ2-3, is DVKVTQSSRYLVKRTGEKVFLECVQDMDHENMFWYRQDPGLGLRLIYFSYDVKMKEKGDIPEGYSVSREKKERFSLILESASTNQTSMYLCASSSRLARGADTQYFGPGTRLTVL.